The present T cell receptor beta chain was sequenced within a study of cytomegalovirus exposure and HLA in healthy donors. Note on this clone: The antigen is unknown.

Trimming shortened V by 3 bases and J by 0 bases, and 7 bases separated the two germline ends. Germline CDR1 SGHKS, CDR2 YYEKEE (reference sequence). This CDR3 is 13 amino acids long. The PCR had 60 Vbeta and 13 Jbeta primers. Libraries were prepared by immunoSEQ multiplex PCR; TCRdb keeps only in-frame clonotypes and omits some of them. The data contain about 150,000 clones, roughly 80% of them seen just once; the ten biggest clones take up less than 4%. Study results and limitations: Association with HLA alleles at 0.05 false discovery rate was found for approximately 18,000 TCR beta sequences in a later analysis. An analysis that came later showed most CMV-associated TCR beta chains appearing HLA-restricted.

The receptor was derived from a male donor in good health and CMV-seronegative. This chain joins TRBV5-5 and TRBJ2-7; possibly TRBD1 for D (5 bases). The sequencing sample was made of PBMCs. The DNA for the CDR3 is TGTGCCAGCAGCTCGACAGCCTCCTACGAGCAGTACTTC. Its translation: CASSSTASYEQYF.